The table lists the clone carrying this T cell receptor beta chain with a few counts. This entry is derived from a study of T cell responses to AZD1222 COVID-19 vaccine. TCRdb's copy holds only in-frame clones and misses some; the assay was immunoSEQ multiplex PCR. The table includes about 86,000 clones, approximately 82% detected once. The CDR3 consists of 15 residues. Trimming at V came to 4 bases and at J to 3 bases, leaving 3 bases not matched to a gene. The germline CDR1 and CDR2 sequences are SGHNT and YYREEE (reference sequence). This TCR came from an adult in good health. The rearrangement links TRBV5-4 to TRBJ2-4, with 11 bases lining up with TRBD1. This specimen consisted of peripheral blood, obtained on day 0 of AZD1222 vaccination. CDR3 nucleotides: TGTGCCAGCAGCGGGACAGGGGGTAGCAAAAACATTCAGTACTTC. It translates to CASSGTGGSKNIQYF.